This is a list of T cell receptor beta chains from one sample in a study of breast tumors, draining lymph nodes, adjacent tissues. Each CDR3 protein gets one entry after TCRdb re-called the multiplex PCR reads with MiXCR. The table has over 200,000 distinct CDR3 sequences, less than 45% seen once. Specimen: axillary lymph node tissue. The receptors were gathered from a female donor with breast cancer. Some clones in this sample may be carry-over from other donors' samples. CDR3s leave out the opening cysteine and the closing phenylalanine or tryptophan.

ASSTQDRGAYEQY TRBJ2-7 TRBV19
ASWRGDRAKNTGELF TRBJ2-2 TRBV11-3
ASSLKPRTGGRRYTGELF TRBJ2-2 TRBV11-2
ASSDGRGYT TRBJ1-2 TRBV10-1
SAMGQLYGYT TRBJ1-2 TRBV20-1
ASSDGQGAFYEQY TRBJ2-7 TRBV10-2
AGKASAGTQY TRBJ2-5 TRBV30
ASSGPWGSDEQF TRBJ2-1 TRBV28
ASSYQGDQPQH TRBJ1-5 TRBV6-5
ASSLGQGADQPQH TRBJ1-5 TRBV7-8
ASRHSEQDRQGYEQY TRBJ2-7 TRBV9
ASSPGGATETQY TRBJ2-5 TRBV5-4
ASSNGLYTGELF TRBJ2-2 TRBV11-3
ASSEIRGRTYEQY TRBJ2-7 TRBV25-1
AVLAGGSEQY TRBJ2-7 TRBV10-2
ASSQDGTSGASDTQY TRBJ2-3 TRBV4-1
ASSSQAGSHEQF TRBJ2-1 TRBV11-2
ASSRLAGETQY TRBJ2-5 TRBV12-3/TRBV12-4
ASSLAGGRAQDTQY TRBJ2-3 TRBV11-1
AISGEGRYGYTGELF TRBJ2-2 TRBV10-3
SAQGTDNEKLF TRBJ1-4 TRBV20-1
ASSASRGETQY TRBJ2-5 TRBV25-1
ASSRTGGQNTGELF TRBJ2-2 TRBV4-1
SADTDTQY TRBJ2-3 TRBV20-1
SVEDREVPYEQY TRBJ2-7 TRBV29-1
SAGDEPPAGDGGYT TRBJ1-2 TRBV20-1
ASSLVASGSFDEQF TRBJ2-1 TRBV7-6
ASSETGGDNQPQH TRBJ1-5 TRBV6-1